The 24 T cell receptor beta chains below were found in one sample sequenced in a study of blood T cell repertoires in COVID-19. Clones were sequenced by immunoSEQ multiplex PCR, and TCRdb holds only the in-frame ones, with some missing. The top ten hold about 1.8% of the sample, which has some 270,000 clones, approximately 88% seen once. The sequenced material came from PBMCs or T cells enriched from blood (not recorded which). Every receptor here comes from a middle-aged woman who had recovered from COVID-19.

The CDR3 loop reads CASSVGPGTYEQYF. The CDR3, as DNA: TGCGCCAGCAGCGTAGGGCCGGGGACCTACGAGCAGTACTTC. V usage is TRBV5-1 and J usage is TRBJ2-7; a possible D gene is TRBD2 (5 bases). The CDR3 loop spans 14 amino acids. Trimming removed 4 bases at V and 2 bases at J, with 13 bases between. The V gene's germline CDR1 is SGHRS and CDR2 YFSETQ.

Turning to this clone: The same CDR3 also results from other DNA sequences found in this sample. V and J are TRBV2 and TRBJ1-1; weak D call: TRBD1 (6 bases). The germline gives CDR1 SNHLY, CDR2 FYNNEI. Between the trimmed V and J ends, which lost 5 bases and 1 base, there was a span of 8 bases. This CDR3 spans 13 amino acids. CDR3 coding DNA: TGTGCCAGCAGTCTGGACAGGAACACTGAAGCTTTCTTT. Amino acid sequence: CASSLDRNTEAFF. Based on the CDR3 plus reference TRBV2 and TRBJ1-1, the full variable domain is EPEVTQTPSHQVTQMGQEVILRCVPISNHLYFYWYRQILGQKVEFLVSFYNNEISEKSEIFDDQFSVERPDGSNFTLKIRSTKLEDSAMYFCASSLDRNTEAFFGQGTRLTVV.

V usage is TRBV6-5 and J usage is TRBJ1-1, with D perhaps TRBD1 (5 bases). Germline CDR1 MNHEY, CDR2 SVGAGI. The CDR3 has 15 amino acids. Between the trimmed V and J ends, which lost 7 bases and 7 bases, there was a span of 22 bases. The CDR3 protein is CASKKRAGPGSEAFF. The CDR3, as DNA: TGTGCCAGCAAAAAAAGGGCAGGGCCCGGGAGTGAAGCTTTCTTT.

This rearrangement joins TRBV1 to TRBJ2-3; the table's D call, TRBD2, was not checked against the DNA. TRBV1 is recorded as a pseudogene. The CDR3 loop spans 16 amino acids. The CDR3 protein is CTSSPKRGALTDTQYF. The DNA of the CDR3 is TGCACCAGCAGCCCGAAGCGGGGTGCACTCACAGATACGCAGTATTTT.

This clone was seen a few times. V usage is TRBV2 and J usage is TRBJ1-3, with TRBD1 identical over 7 bases. The germline V gene encodes CDR1 SNHLY and CDR2 FYNNEI. CDR3 length: 14 residues. Unmatched junction bases numbered 4, after V lost 4 bases and J lost 4 bases. The CDR3 reads CASSAQTGGNTIYF. The CDR3 nucleotides read TGTGCCAGCAGTGCCCAGACAGGGGGAAACACCATATATTTT.

The genes are TRBV10-3 and TRBJ2-1, with a weak D call TRBD2 (6 bases). This CDR3 region has 12 residues. Germline CDR1 reads ENHRY; CDR2 reads SYGVKD. Trimming took 3 bases from V and 7 from J, leaving 7 bases between them. CDR3 sequence: CAISDGGNEQFF. CDR3 nucleotides: TGTGCCATCAGTGACGGGGGTAATGAGCAGTTCTTC.

J is TRBJ2-1 and V is TRBV12-3 or TRBV12-4, with D possibly matching TRBD1 (5 bases). The V and J ends lost 5 bases and 10 bases respectively, with 9 bases between them. The CDR3 consists of 11 residues. For the CDR3, the DNA is TGTGCCAGCAGTCCCCGGACAGAGCAGTTCTTC. This gives the protein CASSPRTEQFF.

The chain couples TRBV12-3 or TRBV12-4 to TRBJ2-2; maybe TRBD1 (6 bases). V was clipped by 3 bases and J by 7 bases, with 9 bases between them. The CDR3 runs to 13 residues. The CDR3 bases are TGTGCCAGCAGTTTGAACAGGGTCGGGGAGCTGTTTTTT. Encoded protein: CASSLNRVGELFF.

V and J are TRBV5-1 and TRBJ2-1, with TRBD1 matching over 8 bases. V was pared by 4 bases and J by 6 bases, with 12 bases of the junction left unmatched. The CDR3 has 16 residues. Germline assignment: CDR1 SGHRS and CDR2 YFSETQ. The CDR3 reads CASSPLTGTGVNEQFF. The CDR3, as DNA: TGCGCCAGCAGCCCGTTAACCGGGACAGGAGTCAATGAGCAGTTCTTC.

The V call is TRBV12-3 or TRBV12-4, the J call TRBJ1-2, with 9 bases that match TRBD1. The trim removed 5 bases at V and 6 bases at J, leaving 4 bases unmatched. The CDR3 spans 13 residues. The CDR3 DNA reads as TGTGCCAGCAGTCGAGGGACAGGGAATGGCTACACCTTC. Amino acids: CASSRGTGNGYTF.

V is TRBV29-1 and J is TRBJ2-1; 7 bases map to TRBD1. This CDR3 has 12 amino acids. V lost 4 bases to trimming and J lost 6 bases; unmatched junction nucleotides: 3. The germline V gene encodes CDR1 SQVTM and CDR2 ANQGSEA. This CDR3 is CSVVQGLNEQFF. The DNA of the CDR3 is TGCAGCGTTGTACAGGGGCTCAATGAGCAGTTCTTC.

This chain connects TRBV15 to TRBJ1-1; 8 bases agree with TRBD1. Trimming took 5 bases from V and 0 from J; bases not matched to a gene: 11. Germline CDR1 reads LNHNV; CDR2 reads YYDKDF (reference sequence). The CDR3 length is 17 residues. The CDR3 region is CATSSKQQGGMNTEAFF. DNA of the CDR3: TGTGCCACCAGCTCGAAACAACAGGGGGGAATGAACACTGAAGCTTTCTTT.

The chain uses TRBV5-5 and TRBJ1-5; TRBD1 matches at 7 bases. V was clipped by 0 bases and J by 4 bases; unmatched bases: 4. Germline V gene sequence: CDR1 SGHKS, CDR2 YYEKEE (reference sequence). CDR3 length: 15 residues. CDR3 loop: CASSLGTGENQPQHF. Written as DNA, the CDR3 is TGTGCCAGCAGCTTGGGCACAGGGGAGAATCAGCCCCAGCATTTT. The full variable domain, its missing parts supplied by reference TRBV5-5 and TRBJ1-5, is DAGVTQSPTHLIKTRGQQVTLRCSPISGHKSVSWYQQVLGQGPQFIFQYYEKEERGRGNFPDRFSARQFPNYSSELNVNALLLGDSALYLCASSLGTGENQPQHFGDGTRLSIL.

The count of this clone is one. The rearrangement joins TRBV4-2 to TRBJ1-5; 7 bases match TRBD1. The CDR3 length is 15 residues. Unmatched junction bases numbered 6, after V lost 0 bases and J lost 7 bases. CDR1 LGHNA and CDR2 YNFKEQ come from the germline V gene. CDR3 nucleotides: TGTGCCAGCAGCCAAGAGACAGGGTCTCGGCAGCCCCAGCATTTT. Residues: CASSQETGSRQPQHF.

The rearrangement links TRBV5-6 to TRBJ1-2; 9 nucleotides agree with TRBD1. The CDR3 extends over 16 amino acids. The V gene end was trimmed by 4 bases and the J gene end by 4 bases; junction bases not matched to a gene: 11. CDR1 is SGHDT, CDR2 YYEEEE, per germline. CDR3 nucleotides: TGTGCCAGCAGCCCGCGCTGGGACAGGGCGGGCTATGGCTACACCTTC. This translates into CASSPRWDRAGYGYTF.

V is TRBV7-3 and J is TRBJ2-1; the match to TRBD2 covers 7 bases. Trimming cost V 3 bases and J 4 bases; bases outside gene matches: 6. The CDR3 has 15 amino acids. Germline V gene sequence: CDR1 SGHTA, CDR2 FQGTGA. CDR3 region: CASSLALAGYNEQFF. For the CDR3, the DNA is TGTGCCAGCAGCTTGGCTTTAGCGGGTTACAATGAGCAGTTCTTC.

This sequence joins TRBV24-1 and TRBJ2-3, with D possibly being TRBD2 (6 bases). CDR3 length equals 14 residues. Germline loops: CDR1 KGHDR, CDR2 SFDVKD. Trimming took off 2 bases at V and 6 bases at J, with 11 bases between the two ends. CDR3 amino acids: CATSDSVGGDTQYF. The CDR3 DNA is TGTGCCACCAGTGATTCTGTGGGGGGTGATACGCAGTATTTT.

The chain employs TRBV6-2 or TRBV6-3 and TRBJ1-5; tentative D call: TRBD1 (5 bases). The CDR3 is made up of 12 amino acids. Per the germline V gene, CDR1 is MNHEY and CDR2 is SVGEGT. Trimming took off 0 bases at V and 10 bases at J, with 7 bases between the two ends. Here the CDR3 DNA reads TGTGCCAGCAGTTACTCGGGGCTTCCCCAGCATTTT. It yields the protein CASSYSGLPQHF.

The chain links TRBV2 to TRBJ2-5, with D possibly being TRBD2 (5 bases). Deletions cut 5 bases from V and 1 base from J, with 11 bases between. Germline-derived CDR1 and CDR2 are SNHLY and FYNNEI. The CDR3 contains 14 residues. The CDR3 region has the DNA TGTGCCAGCAGTCCCGGACGGGGCCAAGAGACCCAGTACTTC. Translation gives CASSPGRGQETQYF.

The CDR3 coding sequence is TGTGCCAGCAGCGTAGGGTCAGGGAGGGGGTACTACGAGCAGTACTTC. Residues: CASSVGSGRGYYEQYF. The rearrangement links TRBV9 to TRBJ2-7; D perhaps matches TRBD2 (7 bases). The V end lost 0 bases, the J end lost 3 bases, and 16 bases lay between the germline ends. CDR3 length: 16 amino acids. The germline V gene has CDR1 SGDLS and CDR2 YYNGEE.

The chain couples TRBV7-9 to TRBJ1-1, with D possibly TRBD1 on 5 matching bases. CDR1 is SEHNR, CDR2 FQNEAQ, per germline (reference sequence). Trimming cost V 5 bases and J 5 bases, with 18 bases left between them. The CDR3 is 15 residues long. This chain's CDR3 is CASSGDRGGTTEAFF. Written as DNA, the CDR3 is TGTGCCAGCAGCGGGGACCGGGGGGGAACGACTGAAGCTTTCTTT.

The J gene is TRBJ2-3, the V gene TRBV19; 15 bases fit TRBD2. Losses at the gene ends were 5 bases for V and 1 base for J; bases not matched to a gene: 7. The CDR3 consists of 18 residues. Per the germline V gene, CDR1 is LNHDA and CDR2 is SQIVND (reference sequence). The CDR3 protein is CASSRGTSGRKGTDTQYF. The CDR3 nucleotides are TGTGCCAGTAGTCGCGGGACTAGCGGGAGGAAAGGCACAGATACGCAGTATTTT. Together with reference TRBV19 and TRBJ2-3, the CDR3 gives the full variable domain: DGGITQSPKYLFRKEGQNVTLSCEQNLNHDAMYWYRQDPGQGLRLIYYSQIVNDFQKGDIAEGYSVSREKKESFPLTVTSAQKNPTAFYLCASSRGTSGRKGTDTQYFGPGTRLTVL.

The V and J genes are TRBV5-6 and TRBJ2-2; 16 nucleotides agree with TRBD2. Germline V gene sequence: CDR1 SGHDT, CDR2 YYEEEE. Unmatched junction bases numbered 7, after V lost 3 bases and J lost 5 bases. The CDR3 is 18 residues long. In DNA form, the CDR3 reads TGTGCCAGCAGCTGGGGGACTAGCGGGAGGGCCTGGACCGGGGAGCTGTTTTTT. This sequence encodes CASSWGTSGRAWTGELFF.

The chain combines TRBV4-1 with TRBJ1-2; 7 bases agree with TRBD1. Unmatched junction bases numbered 3, after V lost 3 bases and J lost 5 bases. Per the germline V gene, CDR1 is MGHRA and CDR2 is YSYEKL. The CDR3 extends over 13 amino acids. The CDR3 nucleotides are TGCGCCAGCAGCCACCCGGACAGGTATGGCTACACCTTC. Translating it yields CASSHPDRYGYTF.